This entry lists 9 T cell receptor beta chains sequenced from one sample in a study of blood T cells in healthy people across ages. Together with a sample-barcoded 5' primer, a J-beta primer mix was included in a second PCR lasting about 7 to 12 cycles. TCRdb reprocessed the 5' RACE reads via MiXCR and lists one record per CDR3 protein. The table has about 900,000 distinct CDR3 sequences, approximately 67% seen once; the top ten hold about a quarter. The sample was blood. Receptor source: a man between 25 and 39 years old in good health.

Concerning this clonotype itself: The junction departs from the called germline gene at one end, perhaps through a read error. V and J are TRBV4-3 and TRBJ2-3; D remains ambiguous. CDR3 length equals 17 residues. The germline V gene encodes CDR1 LGHNA and CDR2 YSLEER. In nucleotides, the CDR3 is TGCGCCAGCAGCCAACAATATGGACGGATAGACACAGATGCGCAGTATTTT. Encoded protein: CASSQQYGRIDTDAQYF.

This chain links TRBV12-3 or TRBV12-4 with TRBJ2-3, with D maybe TRBD1 (7 bases). V lost 5 bases and J 1 base, leaving 13 bases between the germline ends. CDR3 length: 15 amino acids. Here the CDR3 reads CASSMRDSRTDTQYF. The CDR3 DNA follows: TGTGCCAGCAGTATGCGGGACAGCCGCACAGATACGCAGTATTTT.

The chain has TRBV12-3 or TRBV12-4 and TRBJ2-3; 8 bases agree with TRBD2. After removal of 8 bases from V and 11 bases from J, the junction contained 9 bases not matched to a gene. There are 12 residues in the CDR3. Here the CDR3 DNA reads TGTGCCAGCGTCTCTTGGCGGGAGGAGCAGTATTTT. This codes for CASVSWREEQYF.

This clonotype was seen many times. The J gene is TRBJ2-3, the V gene TRBV10-3; 9 bases fit TRBD2. J gave up 4 bases and V 8 bases, and 10 bases lay outside the gene matches. The CDR3 runs to 15 residues. Germline-derived CDR1 and CDR2 are ENHRY and SYGVKD. This CDR3 is CAIDGGSGGADTQYF. For the CDR3, the DNA is TGTGCCATCGACGGGGGTAGCGGGGGCGCAGATACGCAGTATTTT.

There are a few counts of this clonotype. J is TRBJ1-2 and V is TRBV12-3 or TRBV12-4; the match to TRBD1 covers 7 bases. The CDR3 sequence is 13 residues long. V lost 2 bases to trimming and J lost 7 bases; unmatched junction nucleotides: 4. The CDR3 DNA reads TGTGCCAGCAGTTTACCCAGGGGGAGTGGCTACACCTTC. Residues: CASSLPRGSGYTF.

The chain is built from TRBV7-2 and TRBJ1-5; a possible D gene is TRBD1 (6 bases). V was shortened by 5 bases and J by 10 bases, with 18 bases between the two germline ends. CDR3 length: 14 residues. The germline V gene has CDR1 SGHTA and CDR2 FQGNSA. This chain's CDR3 is CASSEGQPPRPQHF. The CDR3 DNA is TGTGCCAGCAGCGAAGGACAGCCCCCGCGTCCCCAGCATTTT.

The chain recombines TRBV29-1 with TRBJ2-1; D is uncertain. V was cut by 4 bases and J by 4 bases, with 8 bases left in between. The CDR3 contains 12 residues. Germline CDR1 and CDR2: SQVTM and ANQGSEA. In DNA form, the CDR3 reads TGCAGCGTTGGCTGGCTTTACAATGAGCAGTTCTTC. Protein: CSVGWLYNEQFF.

This clonotype has more than one count but fewer than ten. V is TRBV4-2 and J is TRBJ1-1, with D possibly being TRBD1 (5 bases). Trimming cost V 1 base and J 5 bases, with 14 bases left between them. CDR1 is LGHNA and CDR2 is YNFKEQ in the germline V gene. The CDR3 is 15 residues long. In nucleotides, the CDR3 is TGTGCCAGCAGCCAAGTTAGCGAGGGGCGAACTGAAGCTTTCTTT. This gives the protein CASSQVSEGRTEAFF.

This clonotype occurred once. V is TRBV14 and J is TRBJ2-7; 8 nucleotides match TRBD1. The J call could be wrong; TRBJ2-4 is a better fit for the DNA end. CDR3 length: 14 amino acids. Germline CDR1 SGHDN, CDR2 FVKESK. The DNA of the CDR3 is TGTGCCAGCAGAGCTACAGGGGGTAGTAACATTCAGTACTTC. Translation gives CASRATGGSNIQYF.